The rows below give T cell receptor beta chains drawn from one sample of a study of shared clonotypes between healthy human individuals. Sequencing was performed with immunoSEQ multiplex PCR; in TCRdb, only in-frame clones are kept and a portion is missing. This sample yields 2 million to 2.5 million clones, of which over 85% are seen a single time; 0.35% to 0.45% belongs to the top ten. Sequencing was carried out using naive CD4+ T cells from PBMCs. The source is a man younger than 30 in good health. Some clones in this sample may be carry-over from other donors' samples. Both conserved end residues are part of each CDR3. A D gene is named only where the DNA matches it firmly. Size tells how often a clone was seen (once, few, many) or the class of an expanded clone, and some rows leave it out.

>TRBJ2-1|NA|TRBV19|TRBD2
TGTGCCAGTAGTATACGCGGGAGTTGGATTAATGAGCAGTTCTTC
CASSIRGSWINEQFF
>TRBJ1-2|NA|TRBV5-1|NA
TGCGCCAGCAGCTTGGACTTCTATGGCTACACCTTC
CASSLDFYGYTF
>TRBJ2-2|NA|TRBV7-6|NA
TGTGCCAGCAGCCCGGGGGGTCGGGGACAGACCTACACCGGGGAGCTGTTTTTT
CASSPGGRGQTYTGELFF
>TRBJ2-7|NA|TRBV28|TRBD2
TGTGCCAGCAGTTTAACTAGCGGGATCTACGAGCAGTACTTC
CASSLTSGIYEQYF
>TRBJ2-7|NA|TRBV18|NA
TGTGCCAGCTCACCACAGGAAAGTTACGAGCAGTACTTC
CASSPQESYEQYF
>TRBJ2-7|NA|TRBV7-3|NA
TGTGCCAGCAGCTTTTCTAGGGGCTACGAGCAGTACTTC
CASSFSRGYEQYF
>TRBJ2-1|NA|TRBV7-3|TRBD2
TGTGCCAGCAGCTTCACTAGCGGGAGTTACAATGAGCAGTTCTTC
CASSFTSGSYNEQFF
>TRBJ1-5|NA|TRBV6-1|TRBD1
TGTGCCAGCAGTGGGACAGGGGATCAGCCCCAGCATTTT
CASSGTGDQPQHF
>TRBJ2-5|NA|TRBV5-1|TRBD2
TGCGCCAGCAGCTTGGTAGAGACTAGCGGGCCAGAGACCCAGTACTTC
CASSLVETSGPETQYF
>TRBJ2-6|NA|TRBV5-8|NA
TGTGCCAGCAGCTTTGGGAGCTCTGGGGCCAACGTCCTGACTTTC
CASSFGSSGANVLTF
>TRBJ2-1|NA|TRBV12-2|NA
TGTGCAAGTCGGTCCGGGAGGGCGGGCAATGAGCAGTTCTTC
CASRSGRAGNEQFF
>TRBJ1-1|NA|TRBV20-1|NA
TGCAGTGCTAGCCCTGCTACAGAAGCTTTCTTT
CSASPATEAFF
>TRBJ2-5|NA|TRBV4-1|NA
TGCGCCAGCAGCCGAGAGTTCGGGGGCCAGTACTTC
CASSREFGGQYF
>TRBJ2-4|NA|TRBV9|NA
TGTGCCAGCAGCGACCAAAACATTCAGTACTTC
CASSDQNIQYF
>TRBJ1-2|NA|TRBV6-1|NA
TGTGCCAGCGAACGACAAATAAACTATGGCTACACCTTC
CASERQINYGYTF
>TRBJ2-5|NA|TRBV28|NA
TGTGCCAGCAGGATGGGCAGGAACCAAGAGACCCAGTACTTC
CASRMGRNQETQYF
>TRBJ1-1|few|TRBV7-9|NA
TGTGCCAGCAGCTTAGAGGGCATAATGTCCACTGAAGCTTTCTTT
CASSLEGIMSTEAFF
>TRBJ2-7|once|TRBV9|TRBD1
TGTGCCAGCAGCGTAGCCCTGGACAGGGAATACGAGCAGTACTTC
CASSVALDREYEQYF
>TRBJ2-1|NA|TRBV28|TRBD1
TGTGCCAGCAGTTTACAGGGGGCGCGCAATGAGCAGTTCTTC
CASSLQGARNEQFF
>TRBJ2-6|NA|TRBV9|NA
TGTGCCAGCAGCGTAGACGGGGTTCTTCCCAACGTCCTGACTTTC
CASSVDGVLPNVLTF
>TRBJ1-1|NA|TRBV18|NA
TGTGCCAGCTCACCAACGGAGAACACTGAAGCTTTCTTT
CASSPTENTEAFF
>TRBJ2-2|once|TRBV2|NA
TGTGCCAGCAGACGGCAGATTTCGGCCGGGGAGCTGTTTTTT
CASRRQISAGELFF
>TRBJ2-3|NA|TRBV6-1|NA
TGTGCCAGCAGTGAAGTACCTGGCACAGATACGCAGTATTTT
CASSEVPGTDTQYF
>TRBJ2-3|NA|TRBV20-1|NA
TGCAGTGCCTGGGGGACAGATACGCAGTATTTT
CSAWGTDTQYF
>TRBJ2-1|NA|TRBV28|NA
TGTGCCAGCCAAGCCGGGTTCGCATACAATGAGCAGTTCTTC
CASQAGFAYNEQFF
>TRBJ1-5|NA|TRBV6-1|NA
TGTGCCATCACCATAGCCCCTAGCAATCAGCCCCAGCATTTT
CAITIAPSNQPQHF
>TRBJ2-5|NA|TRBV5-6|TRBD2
TGTGCCAGCAGCTCGCCTCCGGGACTAGCTCAAGAGACCCAGTACTTC
CASSSPPGLAQETQYF
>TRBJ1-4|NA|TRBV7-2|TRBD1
TGTGCCAGCAGCTCCCGAGGGACAGGGGTTAATGAAAAACTGTTTTTT
CASSSRGTGVNEKLFF
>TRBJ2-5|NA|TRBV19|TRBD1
TGTGCCAGTAGTATGCGACAGGGGCGAGAGACCCAGTACTTC
CASSMRQGRETQYF
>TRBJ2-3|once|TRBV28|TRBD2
TGTGCCACCTGTAGCGGGAGTAGCACAGATACGCAGTATTTT
CATCSGSSTDTQYF
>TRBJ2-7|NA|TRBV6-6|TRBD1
TGTGCCAGCAGTTATTCCGGGACAGATAAGCAGTACTTC
CASSYSGTDKQYF